This is a list of T cell receptor beta chains from one sample in a study of shared clonotypes between healthy human individuals. Profiled with immunoSEQ multiplex PCR; TCRdb holds only in-frame clones, not every one. The data show under 1,100,000 clones, approximately 68% seen once. Sequencing used memory CD4+ T cells sorted from blood. These receptors were obtained from a man aged 18 to 30 in good health. The CDR3 runs from the conserved cysteine through the conserved F or W. D genes are given only for firm matches. Only part of the rows carry a size: once, few, many, or a class if the clone is expanded.

len: 16
v_gene: TRBV9
j_gene: TRBJ2-5
abundance: .
d_gene: .
CDR3aa: CASSPGTKTLQETQYF
CDR3nt: TGTGCCAGCAGCCCCGGGACAAAAACCCTCCAAGAGACCCAGTACTTC

len: 13
v_gene: TRBV28
j_gene: TRBJ2-7
abundance: .
d_gene: .
CDR3aa: CASSKQGPYEQYF
CDR3nt: TGTGCCAGCAGCAAACAGGGTCCCTACGAGCAGTACTTC

len: 12
v_gene: TRBV5-1
j_gene: TRBJ2-3
abundance: .
d_gene: .
CDR3aa: CASSLVSDTQYF
CDR3nt: TGCGCCAGCAGCTTGGTATCGGATACGCAGTATTTT

len: 20
v_gene: TRBV10-3
j_gene: TRBJ2-4
abundance: .
d_gene: .
CDR3aa: CAISESGSGLTGLAKNIQYF
CDR3nt: TGTGCCATCAGTGAGTCCGGGAGCGGGTTAACGGGCCTAGCCAAAAACATTCAGTACTTC

len: 11
v_gene: TRBV13
j_gene: TRBJ2-5
abundance: .
d_gene: .
CDR3aa: CASSFRETQYF
CDR3nt: TGTGCCAGCAGCTTCAGAGAGACCCAGTACTTC

len: 15
v_gene: TRBV30
j_gene: TRBJ1-1
abundance: few
d_gene: .
CDR3aa: CAWRPDGQRNTEAFF
CDR3nt: TGTGCCTGGAGACCCGACGGACAGAGGAACACTGAAGCTTTCTTT

len: 14
v_gene: TRBV5-1
j_gene: TRBJ2-7
abundance: .
d_gene: TRBD1
CDR3aa: CASSLDSRGTVPYF
CDR3nt: TGCGCCAGCAGCTTGGATTCTCGAGGGACAGTACCGTACTTC

len: 15
v_gene: TRBV4-3
j_gene: TRBJ2-7
abundance: once
d_gene: .
CDR3aa: CASSQSQGGMYEQYF
CDR3nt: TGCGCCAGCAGCCAAAGCCAGGGTGGAATGTACGAGCAGTACTTC

len: 15
v_gene: TRBV2
j_gene: TRBJ2-1
abundance: .
d_gene: .
CDR3aa: CASSERGAGYNEQFF
CDR3nt: TGTGCCAGCAGTGAACGAGGGGCGGGTTACAATGAGCAGTTCTTC

len: 14
v_gene: TRBV5-1
j_gene: TRBJ1-1
abundance: .
d_gene: .
CDR3aa: CASSPRERNTEAFF
CDR3nt: TGCGCCAGCAGCCCGAGGGAGAGGAACACTGAAGCTTTCTTT

len: 14
v_gene: TRBV18
j_gene: TRBJ2-1
abundance: once
d_gene: .
CDR3aa: CASSPSVSYNEQFF
CDR3nt: TGTGCCAGCTCACCCTCCGTATCCTACAATGAGCAGTTCTTC

len: 13
v_gene: TRBV2
j_gene: TRBJ2-7
abundance: .
d_gene: .
CDR3aa: CASRDTAGYEQYF
CDR3nt: TGTGCCAGCAGGGACACCGCGGGGTACGAGCAGTACTTC

len: 14
v_gene: TRBV28
j_gene: TRBJ2-1
abundance: few
d_gene: .
CDR3aa: CASSSLLRDNEQFF
CDR3nt: TGTGCCAGCAGTTCCCTTTTGCGGGATAATGAGCAGTTCTTC

len: 16
v_gene: TRBV5-6
j_gene: TRBJ2-3
abundance: .
d_gene: TRBD2
CDR3aa: CASSPLGTSASDTQYF
CDR3nt: TGTGCCAGCAGCCCCTTAGGGACTAGCGCCTCAGATACGCAGTATTTT

len: 15
v_gene: TRBV5-1
j_gene: TRBJ2-1
abundance: .
d_gene: .
CDR3aa: CASSPGGTGQNEQFF
CDR3nt: TGCGCCAGCAGCCCGGGAGGGACAGGGCAAAATGAGCAGTTCTTC

len: 16
v_gene: TRBV15
j_gene: TRBJ2-6
abundance: .
d_gene: .
CDR3aa: CATSRDRLSGANVLTF
CDR3nt: TGTGCCACCAGCAGAGATAGGCTCTCTGGGGCCAACGTCCTGACTTTC

len: 13
v_gene: TRBV5-1
j_gene: TRBJ2-5
abundance: .
d_gene: .
CDR3aa: CASSSGLGETQYF
CDR3nt: TGCGCCAGCAGCTCAGGGTTAGGGGAGACCCAGTACTTC

len: 16
v_gene: TRBV16
j_gene: TRBJ2-3
abundance: .
d_gene: .
CDR3aa: CASSQSGTDYTDTQYF
CDR3nt: TGTGCCAGCAGCCAATCGGGAACAGACTACACAGATACGCAGTATTTT

len: 12
v_gene: TRBV6-6
j_gene: TRBJ2-5
abundance: .
d_gene: TRBD2
CDR3aa: CASRSGGETQYF
CDR3nt: TGTGCCAGCAGGAGCGGGGGAGAGACCCAGTACTTC

len: 14
v_gene: TRBV6-1
j_gene: TRBJ2-1
abundance: .
d_gene: TRBD2
CDR3aa: CASSEIAGVVILFF
CDR3nt: TGTGCCAGCAGTGAAATAGCGGGAGTAGTGATTCTGTTCTTC

len: 13
v_gene: TRBV9
j_gene: TRBJ2-7
abundance: .
d_gene: TRBD2
CDR3aa: CASSPGTSSEQYF
CDR3nt: TGTGCCAGCAGCCCCGGGACTAGTTCCGAGCAGTACTTC

len: 14
v_gene: TRBV7-2
j_gene: TRBJ2-7
abundance: .
d_gene: .
CDR3aa: CASSLRGRLNEQYF
CDR3nt: TGTGCCAGCAGCTTAAGGGGCAGGTTGAACGAGCAGTACTTC

len: 15
v_gene: TRBV30
j_gene: TRBJ2-2
abundance: once
d_gene: TRBD1
CDR3aa: CAWSVLGGNTGELFF
CDR3nt: TGTGCCTGGAGTGTACTAGGGGGCAACACCGGGGAGCTGTTTTTT

len: 14
v_gene: TRBV5-1
j_gene: TRBJ2-4
abundance: .
d_gene: .
CDR3aa: CASSLTSAKNIQYF
CDR3nt: TGCGCCAGCAGTTTAACTAGTGCCAAAAACATTCAGTACTTC

len: 15
v_gene: TRBV5-6
j_gene: TRBJ1-2
abundance: once
d_gene: .
CDR3aa: CASSYRPPANYGYTF
CDR3nt: TGTGCCAGCAGTTACCGACCTCCTGCTAACTATGGCTACACCTTC

len: 16
v_gene: TRBV18
j_gene: TRBJ2-5
abundance: once
d_gene: .
CDR3aa: CASSSRQVELQETQYF
CDR3nt: TGTGCCAGCTCTTCCCGACAGGTAGAACTACAAGAGACCCAGTACTTC

len: 14
v_gene: TRBV5-4
j_gene: TRBJ2-3
abundance: .
d_gene: .
CDR3aa: CASSLWRTTDTQYF
CDR3nt: TGTGCCAGCAGCCTATGGCGAACCACAGATACGCAGTATTTT

len: 15
v_gene: TRBV6-1
j_gene: TRBJ1-5
abundance: once
d_gene: .
CDR3aa: CASSEANRVYQPQHF
CDR3nt: TGTGCCAGCAGTGAAGCGAACAGAGTATATCAGCCCCAGCATTTT

len: 15
v_gene: TRBV7-9
j_gene: TRBJ1-2
abundance: .
d_gene: .
CDR3aa: CASSLSRGGNYGYTF
CDR3nt: TGTGCCAGCAGCTTATCACGGGGGGGAAACTATGGCTACACCTTC

len: 15
v_gene: TRBV7-9
j_gene: TRBJ2-5
abundance: .
d_gene: .
CDR3aa: CASSLIGERQETQYF
CDR3nt: TGTGCCAGCAGCTTAATCGGGGAAAGGCAAGAGACCCAGTACTTC

len: 13
v_gene: TRBV15
j_gene: TRBJ2-7
abundance: .
d_gene: TRBD1
CDR3aa: CATSRDRTGEQYF
CDR3nt: TGTGCCACCAGCAGGGACAGGACGGGCGAGCAGTACTTC

len: 14
v_gene: TRBV9
j_gene: TRBJ2-7
abundance: .
d_gene: .
CDR3aa: CASSPVTGVYEQYF
CDR3nt: TGTGCCAGCAGCCCCGTCACGGGGGTTTACGAGCAGTACTTC

len: 12
v_gene: TRBV6-5
j_gene: TRBJ1-4
abundance: .
d_gene: TRBD1
CDR3aa: CASKDRGEKLFF
CDR3nt: TGTGCCAGCAAAGACAGGGGTGAAAAACTGTTTTTT

len: 15
v_gene: TRBV6-5
j_gene: TRBJ2-1
abundance: .
d_gene: TRBD2
CDR3aa: CASRPSGTTTNEQFF
CDR3nt: TGTGCCAGCAGGCCGAGCGGGACCACTACCAATGAGCAGTTCTTC

len: 14
v_gene: TRBV27
j_gene: TRBJ2-3
abundance: .
d_gene: TRBD1
CDR3aa: CASSRTGRPDTQYF
CDR3nt: TGTGCCAGCAGCAGGACAGGGCGTCCAGATACGCAGTATTTT

len: 17
v_gene: TRBV7-9
j_gene: TRBJ2-2
abundance: .
d_gene: .
CDR3aa: CASSPEGTFANTGELFF
CDR3nt: TGTGCCAGCAGCCCCGAAGGGACTTTCGCGAACACCGGGGAGCTGTTTTTT

len: 15
v_gene: TRBV27
j_gene: TRBJ2-7
abundance: .
d_gene: TRBD2
CDR3aa: CASSGPGLARGEQYF
CDR3nt: TGTGCCAGCAGTGGACCGGGACTAGCGCGCGGCGAGCAGTACTTC

len: 13
v_gene: TRBV28
j_gene: TRBJ2-7
abundance: .
d_gene: TRBD1
CDR3aa: CATCRTGRDEQYF
CDR3nt: TGTGCCACCTGCCGGACAGGGAGAGACGAGCAGTACTTC

len: 16
v_gene: TRBV11-2
j_gene: TRBJ1-2
abundance: .
d_gene: TRBD1
CDR3aa: CASSSWTGETNYGYTF
CDR3nt: TGTGCCAGCAGCTCCTGGACAGGGGAAACTAACTATGGCTACACCTTC

len: 15
v_gene: TRBV6-1
j_gene: TRBJ1-1
abundance: .
d_gene: TRBD1
CDR3aa: CASSEETGILSQAFF
CDR3nt: TGTGCCAGCAGTGAGGAGACAGGGATTTTAAGTCAAGCTTTCTTT

len: 14
v_gene: TRBV5-4
j_gene: TRBJ2-5
abundance: .
d_gene: .
CDR3aa: CASSSGTSPETQYF
CDR3nt: TGTGCCAGCAGCTCCGGAACGAGTCCAGAGACCCAGTACTTC

len: 15
v_gene: TRBV11-2
j_gene: TRBJ1-6
abundance: .
d_gene: TRBD1
CDR3aa: CASSLRGTGQSPLHF
CDR3nt: TGTGCCAGCAGCTTGAGGGGGACAGGGCAATCACCCCTCCACTTT

len: 15
v_gene: TRBV4-1
j_gene: TRBJ1-6
abundance: .
d_gene: TRBD1
CDR3aa: CASSQATGIYSPLHF
CDR3nt: TGCGCCAGCAGCCAAGCGACAGGGATCTATTCACCCCTCCACTTT

len: 13
v_gene: TRBV5-1
j_gene: TRBJ2-5
abundance: .
d_gene: .
CDR3aa: CASSPNPRETQYF
CDR3nt: TGCGCCAGCAGCCCAAACCCGCGTGAGACCCAGTACTTC

len: 12
v_gene: TRBV18
j_gene: TRBJ2-7
abundance: .
d_gene: .
CDR3aa: CASSPKGNEQYF
CDR3nt: TGTGCCAGCTCACCAAAGGGGAACGAGCAGTACTTC

len: 14
v_gene: TRBV18
j_gene: TRBJ2-7
abundance: many
d_gene: .
CDR3aa: CASSPSDPRSEQYF
CDR3nt: TGTGCCAGCTCACCTTCGGACCCTAGGAGCGAGCAGTACTTC

len: 12
v_gene: TRBV2
j_gene: TRBJ2-7
abundance: .
d_gene: TRBD2
CDR3aa: CASSGTSGGTYF
CDR3nt: TGTGCCAGCAGTGGTACTAGCGGGGGGACGTACTTC

len: 17
v_gene: TRBV12-5
j_gene: TRBJ2-7
abundance: .
d_gene: .
CDR3aa: CASGLVLTGRPDYEQYF
CDR3nt: TGTGCTAGTGGTTTGGTTCTCACAGGGCGTCCGGACTACGAGCAGTACTTC

len: 15
v_gene: TRBV7-2
j_gene: TRBJ2-5
abundance: .
d_gene: .
CDR3aa: CASSLEGGYQETQYF
CDR3nt: TGTGCCAGCAGCTTAGAGGGCGGGTACCAAGAGACCCAGTACTTC

len: 13
v_gene: TRBV15
j_gene: TRBJ2-5
abundance: .
d_gene: TRBD2
CDR3aa: CATDSGYQETQYF
CDR3nt: TGTGCCACCGATAGCGGGTACCAAGAGACCCAGTACTTC

len: 15
v_gene: TRBV28
j_gene: TRBJ2-7
abundance: few
d_gene: TRBD2
CDR3aa: CASLAGAANIYEQYF
CDR3nt: TGTGCCAGTCTAGCGGGGGCCGCTAATATATACGAGCAGTACTTC

len: 14
v_gene: TRBV5-1
j_gene: TRBJ1-4
abundance: once
d_gene: .
CDR3aa: CASSLMGSNEKLFF
CDR3nt: TGCGCCAGCAGCTTGATGGGTTCTAATGAAAAACTGTTTTTT

len: 13
v_gene: TRBV10-3
j_gene: TRBJ2-7
abundance: .
d_gene: TRBD1
CDR3aa: CAISAQGAYEQYF
CDR3nt: TGTGCCATCAGTGCACAGGGGGCTTACGAGCAGTACTTC

len: 15
v_gene: TRBV6-5
j_gene: TRBJ1-5
abundance: .
d_gene: TRBD1
CDR3aa: CASSYGTGGNQPQHF
CDR3nt: TGTGCCAGCAGTTACGGGACAGGGGGCAATCAGCCCCAGCATTTT

len: 12
v_gene: TRBV27
j_gene: TRBJ2-1
abundance: .
d_gene: .
CDR3aa: CASRALSNEQFF
CDR3nt: TGTGCCAGCAGAGCACTGTCCAATGAGCAGTTCTTC

len: 16
v_gene: TRBV19
j_gene: TRBJ1-1
abundance: few
d_gene: TRBD1
CDR3aa: CASSRGTGRVNTEAFF
CDR3nt: TGTGCCAGTAGTAGGGGGACAGGAAGGGTGAACACTGAAGCTTTCTTT

len: 16
v_gene: TRBV7-6
j_gene: TRBJ2-3
abundance: .
d_gene: TRBD1
CDR3aa: CASSLDTGGNTDTQYF
CDR3nt: TGTGCCAGCAGCTTAGATACAGGGGGAAACACAGATACGCAGTATTTT